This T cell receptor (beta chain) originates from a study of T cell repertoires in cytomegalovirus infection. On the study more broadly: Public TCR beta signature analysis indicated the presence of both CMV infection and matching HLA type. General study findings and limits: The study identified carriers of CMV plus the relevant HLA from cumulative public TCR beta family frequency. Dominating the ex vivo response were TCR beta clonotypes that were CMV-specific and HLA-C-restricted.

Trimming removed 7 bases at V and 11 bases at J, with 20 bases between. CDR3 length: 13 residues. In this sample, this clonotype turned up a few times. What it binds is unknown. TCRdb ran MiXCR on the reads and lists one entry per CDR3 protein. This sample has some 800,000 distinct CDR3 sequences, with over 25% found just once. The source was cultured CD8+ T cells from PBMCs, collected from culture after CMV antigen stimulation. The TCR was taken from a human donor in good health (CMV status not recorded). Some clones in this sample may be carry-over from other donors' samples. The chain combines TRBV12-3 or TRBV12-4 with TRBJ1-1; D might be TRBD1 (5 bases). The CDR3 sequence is CASTPGPGEYAFF. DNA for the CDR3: TGTGCCAGCACCCCCGGGCCGGGGGAATACGCTTTCTTT.